This T cell receptor (beta chain) was captured in a study of shared clonotypes between healthy human individuals. Notes on the study in general: Rarefaction exposed incomplete sorted-subset sequencing despite large depth.

Germline V gene data show CDR1 as MGHRA and CDR2 as YSYEKL. Deletions cut 3 bases from V and 5 bases from J, with 10 bases between. The CDR3 has 13 residues. With regard to this clone: What it recognizes is unknown.

Naive-designated CD8 cells lacked CD45RO, were positively enriched for CCR7, and omitted terminally differentiated effector memory CD45RA+ cells. Replicate sorted-subset PCRs were loaded with roughly 200 ng DNA, roughly 33,000 T cell genomes. Here immunoSEQ multiplex PCR was the method, and the copy in TCRdb shows in-frame clones only, minus some. The sample yields about 590,000 clones, roughly 95% seen once. The sequence derives from a woman aged 30 to 39 in good health. The chain combines TRBV4-1 with TRBJ1-2, with D perhaps TRBD1 (6 bases). Sequencing used naive CD8+ T cells sorted from blood. CDR3 amino acids: CASSQDSLYGYTF. CDR3 sequence (DNA): TGCGCCAGCAGCCAGGACAGTCTATATGGCTACACCTTC.